A single sample gave rise to the 14 T cell receptor beta chains below, sequenced in a study of Graves' ophthalmopathy and Graves' hyperthyroidism. The sequenced template was RNA, covering the TCR beta CDR3 region. Second-round multiplex PCR came after first-round RT-PCR with HTBI primers. Each CDR3 protein gets one entry after TCRdb re-called the multiplex PCR reads with MiXCR. This table holds 300,000 to 400,000 distinct CDR3 sequences, about 15% found once. Sequencing was performed on peripheral blood. These receptors were collected from an adult woman with stable Graves' hyperthyroidism.

This clonotype was seen at least ten times. The J gene is TRBJ1-1, the V gene TRBV6-2 or TRBV6-3, with 7 positions matching TRBD1. The J segment lost 0 bases and the V segment lost 2 bases, leaving 6 bases of the junction unmatched. The CDR3 totals 16 residues. Germline V gene sequence: CDR1 MNHEY, CDR2 SVGEGT. CDR3 residues: CASSYIRGSMNTEAFF. In DNA form, the CDR3 reads TGTGCCAGCAGTTACATCAGGGGGTCTATGAACACTGAAGCTTTCTTT.

This clonotype turned up a few times. The chain recombines TRBV5-5 with TRBJ2-7, with a possible D match to TRBD1 (5 bases). This CDR3 has 15 residues. The V gene lost 4 bases and the J gene lost 7 bases, with 21 bases spanning the gap. From germline, CDR1 is SGHKS and CDR2 YYEKEE (reference sequence). This chain's CDR3 is CASSDSMGRAEEQYF. The CDR3 region has the DNA TGTGCCAGCAGCGATTCAATGGGCAGGGCGGAGGAGCAGTACTTC.

CDR3 protein: CASSEELGTGGYEQYF. CDR3 sequence (DNA): TGTGCCAGCAGTGAAGAGTTGGGGACAGGAGGCTACGAGCAGTACTTC. The V gene is TRBV6-1, the J gene TRBJ2-7; 8 positions agree with TRBD1. Germline values: CDR1 MNHNS, CDR2 SASEGT. This CDR3 region has 16 residues. V was clipped by 1 base and J by 3 bases; unmatched bases: 8.

This clonotype has at least ten counts. The chain couples TRBV6-2 or TRBV6-3 to TRBJ1-2, with TRBD1 identical over 7 bases. J was trimmed by 3 bases and V by 5 bases; bases with no gene match: 9. The CDR3 has 15 amino acids. CDR1 is MNHEY, CDR2 SVGEGT, per germline. This chain's CDR3 is CASSRRRQGDYGYTF. CDR3 sequence (DNA): TGTGCCAGCAGTCGCCGTCGACAGGGTGACTATGGCTACACCTTC.

This clonotype turned up a few times. The rearrangement links TRBV6-5 to TRBJ2-5, with 10 bases aligning to TRBD2. Per the germline V gene, CDR1 is MNHEY and CDR2 is SVGAGI. Trimming cost V 4 bases and J 5 bases; bases outside gene matches: 10. The CDR3 contains 16 residues. The DNA for the CDR3 is TGTGCCAGCAGTTCTAGGACTAGCGGCAGGGGGGAGACCCAGTACTTC. Translated, it gives CASSSRTSGRGETQYF.

This clonotype has only a few counts. This chain links TRBV20-1 with TRBJ2-2, with D hard to call. CDR1 and CDR2 from the germline V gene are DFQATT and SNEGSKA (reference sequence). The CDR3 totals 13 residues. V was cut by 3 bases and J by 6 bases, with 11 bases left in between. The chain's CDR3 is CSARALGSGELFF. CDR3 nucleotides: TGCAGTGCTAGGGCCTTGGGATCCGGGGAGCTGTTTTTT.

This clonotype came up many times. V and J are TRBV29-1 and TRBJ2-7, with 7 positions matching TRBD2. Germline CDR1 reads SQVTM; CDR2 reads ANQGSEA. J lost 4 bases, V lost 5 bases, and 8 bases had no gene match. The CDR3 is 13 amino acids. CDR3 in DNA: TGCAGCGTTCTCGTGGTGCGGGAGTACGAGCAGTACTTC. This encodes CSVLVVREYEQYF.

This clonotype has more than one count but fewer than ten. The rearrangement joins TRBV5-1 to TRBJ2-3; 7 bases line up with TRBD2. V shed 7 bases, J shed 4 bases, and the junction held 6 bases outside the gene matches. The germline CDR1 and CDR2 sequences are SGHRS and YFSETQ. The CDR3 has 13 residues. This chain's CDR3 is CASGAGLADTQYF. CDR3 in DNA: TGCGCCAGCGGAGCGGGGTTGGCAGATACGCAGTATTTT.

This clonotype was picked up many times. Written as DNA, the CDR3 is TGTGCCAGCAGTTTCCCCTTAGACCGACGGGGGGAGACCCAGTACTTC. The encoded protein is CASSFPLDRRGETQYF. The chain uses TRBV28 and TRBJ2-5; D perhaps matches TRBD2 (6 bases). Germline CDR1 MDHEN, CDR2 SYDVKM. V was pared by 3 bases and J by 5 bases, with 19 bases between. This CDR3 contains 16 residues. Full variable domain (outside the CDR3, taken from reference TRBV28 and TRBJ2-5): DVKVTQSSRYLVKRTGEKVFLECVQDMDHENMFWYRQDPGLGLRLIYFSYDVKMKEKGDIPEGYSVSREKKERFSLILESASTNQTSMYLCASSFPLDRRGETQYFGPGTRLLVL.

V gene TRBV5-1 combines with J gene TRBJ2-7; 7 nucleotides line up with TRBD2. After removal of 1 base from V and 6 bases from J, the junction contained 13 bases not matched to a gene. The CDR3 is made up of 16 amino acids. Germline V gene data show CDR1 as SGHRS and CDR2 as YFSETQ. CDR3 DNA sequence: TGCGCCAGCAGCTTGTTTTCGGCTAGCGGCGTTCTCGAGCAGTACTTC. Amino acid sequence: CASSLFSASGVLEQYF.

This clonotype has at least ten counts. The J gene is TRBJ2-7, the V gene TRBV4-2, with D possibly matching TRBD1 (7 bases). Trimming removed 0 bases from V and 4 bases from J, with 19 bases in between. CDR1 LGHNA and CDR2 YNFKEQ come from the germline V gene. CDR3 size: 17 residues. Here the CDR3 reads CASSQELGGRGYYEQYF. The CDR3 coding sequence is TGTGCCAGCAGCCAAGAGCTCGGGGGCAGGGGGTATTACGAGCAGTACTTC.

In this sample, this clonotype turned up many times. V is TRBV19 and J is TRBJ1-6, with D uncertain. The ends were cut back, 4 bases at V and 0 bases at J, with 7 bases in the middle. The germline gives CDR1 LNHDA, CDR2 SQIVND (reference sequence). The CDR3 runs to 15 residues. The CDR3 coding sequence is TGTGCCAGTAGTAAGACTGGCTCCTATAATTCACCCCTCCACTTT. Protein: CASSKTGSYNSPLHF.

This clonotype was found many times. The CDR3 coding sequence is TGTGCCAGCAGTCACCGAGACGGGAACACTGAAGCTTTCTTT. Protein product: CASSHRDGNTEAFF. V gene TRBV6-5 combines with J gene TRBJ1-1, with unresolved D. Germline V gives CDR1 MNHEY, CDR2 SVGAGI. The CDR3 has 14 amino acids. V was pared by 5 bases and J by 1 base, with 11 bases between.

This clonotype was detected ten times or more. Written as DNA, the CDR3 is TGCAGCGTTGCCGGGAGTGAGGAGACCCAGTACTTC. This encodes CSVAGSEETQYF. The chain couples TRBV29-1 to TRBJ2-5, with TRBD2 as a possible D gene (6 bases). There are 12 residues in the CDR3. CDR1 is SQVTM and CDR2 is ANQGSEA in the germline V gene. V was shortened by 4 bases and J by 5 bases, with 11 bases between the two germline ends.